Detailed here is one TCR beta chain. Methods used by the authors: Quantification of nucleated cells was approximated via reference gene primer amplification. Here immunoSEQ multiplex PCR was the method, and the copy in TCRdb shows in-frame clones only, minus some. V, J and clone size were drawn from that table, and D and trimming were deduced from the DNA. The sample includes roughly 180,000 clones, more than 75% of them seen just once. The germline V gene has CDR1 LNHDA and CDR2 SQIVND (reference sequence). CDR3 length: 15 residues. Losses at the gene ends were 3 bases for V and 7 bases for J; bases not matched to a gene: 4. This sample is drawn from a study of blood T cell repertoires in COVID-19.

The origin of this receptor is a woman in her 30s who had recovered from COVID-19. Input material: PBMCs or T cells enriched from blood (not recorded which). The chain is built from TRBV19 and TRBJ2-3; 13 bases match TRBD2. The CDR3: CASSIGGTSGNTQYF. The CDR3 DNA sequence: TGTGCCAGTAGTATTGGCGGGACTAGCGGGAATACGCAGTATTTT.